These 17 T cell receptor beta chains were sequenced from one sample in a study of blood T cell repertoires in COVID-19. Assay used: immunoSEQ multiplex PCR; TCRdb lists only in-frame clones, some missing. The profile shows around 300,000 clones, around nine tenths of them singletons. Input material: PBMCs or T cells enriched from blood (not recorded which). The receptors here all came from a young man who had recovered from COVID-19.

The chain combines TRBV5-6 with TRBJ2-7; D might be TRBD1 (6 bases). Trimming took off 4 bases at V and 7 bases at J, with 21 bases between the two ends. The germline V gene encodes CDR1 SGHDT and CDR2 YYEEEE. The CDR3 loop spans 15 amino acids. The CDR3 DNA reads as TGTGCCAGCAGCCCGAGACAGGACCGCCGTCTAGAGCAGTACTTC. Protein sequence: CASSPRQDRRLEQYF. Full variable domain (missing parts from reference TRBV5-6 and TRBJ2-7): DAGVTQSPTHLIKTRGQQVTLRCSPKSGHDTVSWYQQALGQGPQFIFQYYEEEERQRGNFPDRFSGHQFPNYSSELNVNALLLGDSALYLCASSPRQDRRLEQYFGPGTRLTVT.

The rearrangement links TRBV27 to TRBJ2-2, with 12 positions matching TRBD1. The CDR3 extends over 17 amino acids. Germline V gene sequence: CDR1 MNHEY, CDR2 SMNVEV (reference sequence). The ends lost 2 bases at V and 6 bases at J; junction bases unmatched: 7. The CDR3: CASSLRLGQGASGELFF. CDR3 DNA: TGTGCCAGCAGTTTAAGGTTGGGACAGGGGGCATCCGGGGAGCTGTTTTTT.

The chain carries TRBV19 and TRBJ1-6, with TRBD1 matching 9 bases. There are 14 residues in the CDR3. Per germline, CDR1 LNHDA and CDR2 SQIVND (reference sequence). Trimming took 6 bases from V and 6 from J; bases not matched to a gene: 3. The CDR3 DNA is TGTGCCAGTAGACCGACAGGGGGTAATTCACCCCTCCACTTT. Translation gives CASRPTGGNSPLHF.

This chain uses TRBV7-3 with TRBJ2-5, with D maybe TRBD1 (6 bases). The CDR3 runs to 13 residues. Trimming took 5 bases from V and 0 from J, leaving 7 bases between them. The V gene's germline CDR1 is SGHTA and CDR2 FQGTGA. CDR3 protein: CASSRDNQETQYF. CDR3 in DNA: TGTGCCAGCAGCCGGGACAACCAAGAGACCCAGTACTTC.

This chain links TRBV19 with TRBJ2-3, with D maybe TRBD2 (5 bases). Germline V CDR1 and CDR2: LNHDA, SQIVND (reference sequence). With 6 bases removed from V and 0 bases from J, the gap between germline ends came to 16 bases. The CDR3 length is 16 residues. CDR3 nucleotides: TGTGCCAGTAGCTCCCGGACTCTTGCTAGCACAGATACGCAGTATTTT. It is translated as CASSSRTLASTDTQYF.

This clone was detected a few times. The V gene is TRBV9, the J gene TRBJ1-2; 8 bases align to TRBD1. Trimming took 0 bases from V and 0 from J; bases not matched to a gene: 7. CDR1 is SGDLS, CDR2 YYNGEE, per germline. The CDR3 totals 17 residues. CDR3 DNA: TGTGCCAGCAGCGTAGTAGACAGGGGCCGGTCTAACTATGGCTACACCTTC. Translation: CASSVVDRGRSNYGYTF.

The chain combines TRBV27 with TRBJ2-5, with D possibly being TRBD1 (5 bases). Deletions cut 3 bases from V and 0 bases from J, with 8 bases between. The CDR3 covers 14 residues. Germline assignment: CDR1 MNHEY and CDR2 SMNVEV (reference sequence). The CDR3, as DNA: TGTGCCAGCAGTTTGTCCAGGGACCAAGAGACCCAGTACTTC. Encoded protein: CASSLSRDQETQYF.

The gene calls are TRBV13 and TRBJ1-4, with TRBD1 identical over 7 bases. There are 15 residues in the CDR3. The germline CDR1 and CDR2 sequences are PRHDT and FYEKMQ (reference sequence). J gave up 2 bases and V 4 bases, and 4 bases lay outside the gene matches. The CDR3 reads CASSSQTGTNEKLFF. In nucleotides, the CDR3 is TGTGCCAGCAGCTCCCAGACAGGGACTAATGAAAAACTGTTTTTT.

V and J are TRBV21-1 and TRBJ1-2; the table's D call TRBD1 went unverified against the DNA. TRBV21-1 is assigned pseudogene status. The CDR3 is 15 amino acids. CDR3 DNA sequence: TGTGCCAGCAGCAAAGTCGGGACAGGGCACCGCGGCTACACCTTC. It translates to CASSKVGTGHRGYTF.

In DNA, the CDR3 is TGTGCCAGCAGGGGCCCCAATCAGCCCCAGCATTTT. This sequence encodes CASRGPNQPQHF. The J gene is TRBJ1-5, the V gene TRBV25-1; D gene uncertain. The CDR3 has 12 amino acids. Trimming stripped 6 bases from V and 3 bases from J, with 6 bases between. Germline CDR1 reads MGHDK; CDR2 reads SYGVNS.

The chain carries TRBV4-1 and TRBJ2-5; a possible D gene is TRBD2 (6 bases). The V end lost 4 bases, the J end lost 3 bases, and 15 bases lay between the germline ends. The V gene's germline CDR1 is MGHRA and CDR2 YSYEKL. CDR3 length: 15 amino acids. The CDR3 loop is CASSRAGTAKETQYF. CDR3 DNA: TGCGCCAGCAGCCGAGCCGGGACTGCAAAAGAGACCCAGTACTTC.

This sequence joins TRBV6-1 and TRBJ2-7; TRBD2 matches at 9 bases. The CDR3 is 15 residues long. V gave up 3 bases and J gave up 1 base; unmatched junction bases: 4. CDR1 is MNHNS, CDR2 SASEGT, per germline. The CDR3: CASSDRGGGSYEQYF. CDR3 coding DNA: TGTGCCAGCAGTGACCGCGGGGGGGGGTCCTACGAGCAGTACTTC.

In DNA form, the CDR3 reads TGTGCCAGCAGTTTCGACAGAGCCTACGAGCAGTACTTC. Its translation is CASSFDRAYEQYF. The genes are TRBV12-3 or TRBV12-4 and TRBJ2-7, with D possibly being TRBD1 (5 bases). The CDR3 loop spans 13 amino acids. V lost 3 bases to trimming and J lost 2 bases, with 8 bases between them.

This chain connects TRBV7-6 to TRBJ1-2; a weak D match, TRBD1 (5 bases). From germline, CDR1 is SGHVS and CDR2 FNYEAQ. The CDR3 is 14 amino acids. Trimming stripped 1 base from V and 4 bases from J, with 10 bases between. CDR3 nucleotide sequence: TGTGCCAGCAGCTTAGGGGAGGGGTCCTATGGCTACACCTTC. Amino acids: CASSLGEGSYGYTF.

V gene TRBV9 combines with J gene TRBJ2-3; 7 bases are shared with TRBD1. The ends lost 4 bases at V and 1 base at J; junction bases unmatched: 6. CDR3 length: 15 amino acids. Germline V gene sequence: CDR1 SGDLS, CDR2 YYNGEE. The CDR3 bases are TGTGCCAGCAGCAGACAGGGTTGGGGCACAGATACGCAGTATTTT. Its translation is CASSRQGWGTDTQYF.

The rearrangement uses TRBV6-5 and TRBJ2-3, with 10 nucleotides matching TRBD2. With 6 bases clipped from V and 4 bases from J, the junction kept 7 bases outside the gene matches. Germline CDR1 is MNHEY and CDR2 is SVGAGI. This CDR3 is built from 15 residues. CDR3 residues: CASSRTSGVADTQYF. For the CDR3, the DNA is TGTGCCAGCAGCCGAACTAGCGGGGTTGCAGATACGCAGTATTTT.

The rearrangement joins TRBV7-9 to TRBJ1-2, with D unresolved. The CDR3 sequence is 14 residues long. V was shortened by 1 base and J by 3 bases, with 9 bases between the two germline ends. Looked up from germline, CDR1 is SEHNR and CDR2 is FQNEAQ (reference sequence). CDR3 protein: CASSLGPSDYGYTF. The CDR3 bases are TGTGCCAGCAGCTTAGGGCCGTCCGACTATGGCTACACCTTC.